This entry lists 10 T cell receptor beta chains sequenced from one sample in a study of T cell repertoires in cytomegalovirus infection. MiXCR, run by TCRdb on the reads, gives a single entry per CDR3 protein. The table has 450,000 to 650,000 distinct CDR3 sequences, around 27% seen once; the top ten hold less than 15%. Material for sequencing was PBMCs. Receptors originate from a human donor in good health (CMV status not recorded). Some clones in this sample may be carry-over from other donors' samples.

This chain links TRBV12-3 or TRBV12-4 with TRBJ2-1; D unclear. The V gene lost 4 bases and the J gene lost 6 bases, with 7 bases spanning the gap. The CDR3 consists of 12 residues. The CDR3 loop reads CASSSWRNEQFF. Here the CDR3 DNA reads TGTGCCAGCAGTTCGTGGCGCAATGAGCAGTTCTTC.

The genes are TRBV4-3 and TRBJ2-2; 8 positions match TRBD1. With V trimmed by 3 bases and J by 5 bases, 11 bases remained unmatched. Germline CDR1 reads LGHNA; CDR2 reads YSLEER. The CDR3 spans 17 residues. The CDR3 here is CASSQFSPGQGTGELFF. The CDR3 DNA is TGCGCCAGCAGCCAGTTCAGCCCAGGACAGGGAACCGGGGAGCTGTTTTTT.

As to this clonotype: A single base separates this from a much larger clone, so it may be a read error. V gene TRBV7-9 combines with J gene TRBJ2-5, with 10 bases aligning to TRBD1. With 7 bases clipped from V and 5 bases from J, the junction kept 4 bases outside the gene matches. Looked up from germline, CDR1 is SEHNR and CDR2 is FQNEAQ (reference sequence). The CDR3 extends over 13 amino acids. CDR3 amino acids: CASTRQGAETQYF. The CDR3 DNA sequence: TGTGCCAGCACCCGACAGGGGGCTGAGACCCAGTACTTC.

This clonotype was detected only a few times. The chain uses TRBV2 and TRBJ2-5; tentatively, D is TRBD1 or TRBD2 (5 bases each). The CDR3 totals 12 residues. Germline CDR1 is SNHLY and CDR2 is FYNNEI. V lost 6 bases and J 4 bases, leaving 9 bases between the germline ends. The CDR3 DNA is TGTGCCAGCAGGGGGGACCGAGAGACCCAGTACTTC. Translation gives CASRGDRETQYF.

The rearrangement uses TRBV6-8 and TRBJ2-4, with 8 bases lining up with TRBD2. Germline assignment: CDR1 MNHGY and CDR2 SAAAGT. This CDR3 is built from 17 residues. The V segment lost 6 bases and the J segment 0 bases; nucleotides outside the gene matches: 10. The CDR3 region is CASSRRLAPLAKNIQYF. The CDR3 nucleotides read TGTGCCAGCAGCCGAAGACTAGCGCCACTAGCCAAAAACATTCAGTACTTC.

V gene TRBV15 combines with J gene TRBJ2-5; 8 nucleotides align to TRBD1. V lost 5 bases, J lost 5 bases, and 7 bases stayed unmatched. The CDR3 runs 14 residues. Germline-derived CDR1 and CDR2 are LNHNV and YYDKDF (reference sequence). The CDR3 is CATSGPGGDETQYF. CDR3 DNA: TGTGCCACCAGCGGCCCAGGGGGCGATGAGACCCAGTACTTC.

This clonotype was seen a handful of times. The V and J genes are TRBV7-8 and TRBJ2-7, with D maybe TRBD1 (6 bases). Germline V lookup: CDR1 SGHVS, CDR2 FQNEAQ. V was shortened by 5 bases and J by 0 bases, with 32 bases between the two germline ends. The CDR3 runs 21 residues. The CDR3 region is CASSPERWPGVLERNSYEQYV. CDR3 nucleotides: TGTGCCAGCAGCCCGGAAAGGTGGCCAGGGGTCCTCGAAAGGAACTCCTACGAGCAGTACGTC.

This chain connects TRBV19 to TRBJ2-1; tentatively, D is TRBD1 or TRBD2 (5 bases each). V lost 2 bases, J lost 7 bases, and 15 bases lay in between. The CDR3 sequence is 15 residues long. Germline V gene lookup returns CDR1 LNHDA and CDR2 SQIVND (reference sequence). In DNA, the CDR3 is TGTGCCAGTAGTATAAATCGGGACGCTCGTAATGAGCAGTTCTTC. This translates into CASSINRDARNEQFF.

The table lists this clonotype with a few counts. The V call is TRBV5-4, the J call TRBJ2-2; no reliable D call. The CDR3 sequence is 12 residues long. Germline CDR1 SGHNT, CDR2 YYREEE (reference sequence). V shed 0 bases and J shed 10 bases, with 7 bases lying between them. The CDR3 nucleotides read TGTGCCAGCAGCTTGGATGCCGAGGAGCTGTTTTTT. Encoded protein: CASSLDAEELFF.

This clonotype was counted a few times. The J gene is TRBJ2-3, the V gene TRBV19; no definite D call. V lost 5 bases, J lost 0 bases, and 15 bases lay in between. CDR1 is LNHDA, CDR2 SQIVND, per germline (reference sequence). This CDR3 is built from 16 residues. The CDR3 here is CASSPTTAASTDTQYF. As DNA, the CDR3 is TGTGCCAGTAGTCCGACCACAGCCGCTAGCACAGATACGCAGTATTTT. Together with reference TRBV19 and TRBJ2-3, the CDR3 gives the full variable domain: DGGITQSPKYLFRKEGQNVTLSCEQNLNHDAMYWYRQDPGQGLRLIYYSQIVNDFQKGDIAEGYSVSREKKESFPLTVTSAQKNPTAFYLCASSPTTAASTDTQYFGPGTRLTVL.